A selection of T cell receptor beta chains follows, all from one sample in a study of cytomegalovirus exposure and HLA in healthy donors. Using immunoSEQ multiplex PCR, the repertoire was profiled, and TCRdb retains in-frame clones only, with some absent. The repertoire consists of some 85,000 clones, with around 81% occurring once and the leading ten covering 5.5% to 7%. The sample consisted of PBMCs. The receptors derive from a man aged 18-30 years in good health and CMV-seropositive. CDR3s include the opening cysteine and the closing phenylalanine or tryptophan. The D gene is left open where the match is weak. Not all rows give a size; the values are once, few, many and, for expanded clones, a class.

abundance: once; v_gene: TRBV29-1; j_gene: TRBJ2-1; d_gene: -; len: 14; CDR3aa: CSVGPGGWDNEQFF; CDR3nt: TGCAGCGTCGGCCCTGGAGGATGGGACAATGAGCAGTTCTTC
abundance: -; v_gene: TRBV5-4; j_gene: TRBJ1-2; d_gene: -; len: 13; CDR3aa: CASSLSTLNGYTF; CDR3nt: TGTGCCAGCAGTCTTTCGACTCTGAACGGCTACACCTTC
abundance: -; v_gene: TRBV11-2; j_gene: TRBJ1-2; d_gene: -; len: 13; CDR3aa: CASSFQENYGYTF; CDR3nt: TGTGCCAGCTCATTTCAGGAAAACTATGGCTACACCTTC
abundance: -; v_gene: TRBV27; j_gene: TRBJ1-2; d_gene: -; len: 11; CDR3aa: CASREGVRYTF; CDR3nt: TGTGCCAGCAGAGAAGGAGTCCGCTACACCTTC
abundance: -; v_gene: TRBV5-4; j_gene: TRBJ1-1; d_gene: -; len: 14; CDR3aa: CASSPGGANTEAFF; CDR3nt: TGTGCCAGCAGCCCGGGGGGCGCCAACACTGAAGCTTTCTTT
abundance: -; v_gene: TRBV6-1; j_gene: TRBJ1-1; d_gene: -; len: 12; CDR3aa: CASVHGATEAFF; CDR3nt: TGTGCCAGCGTTCATGGGGCCACTGAAGCTTTCTTT
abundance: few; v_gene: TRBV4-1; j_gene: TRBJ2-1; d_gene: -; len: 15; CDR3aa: CASSRAMVGADEQFF; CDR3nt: TGCGCCAGCAGCCGGGCGATGGTGGGGGCAGATGAGCAGTTCTTC
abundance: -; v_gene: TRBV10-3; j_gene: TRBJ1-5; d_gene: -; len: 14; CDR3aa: CAISALQGGGPQHF; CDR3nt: TGTGCCATCAGTGCCCTACAGGGCGGGGGGCCCCAGCATTTT
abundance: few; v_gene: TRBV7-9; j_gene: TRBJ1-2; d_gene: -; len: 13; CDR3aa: CASSLDRDYGYTF; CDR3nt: TGTGCCAGCAGCTTGGACAGAGACTATGGCTACACCTTC
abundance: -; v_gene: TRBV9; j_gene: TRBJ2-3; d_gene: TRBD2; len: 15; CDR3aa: CASSVEAAGVDTQYF; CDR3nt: TGTGCCAGCAGCGTAGAAGCAGCGGGAGTAGATACGCAGTATTTT
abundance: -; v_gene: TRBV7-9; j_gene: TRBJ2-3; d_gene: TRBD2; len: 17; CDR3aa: CASRTSGSTVGTDTQYF; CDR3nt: TGTGCCAGCAGGACTAGCGGGAGTACTGTGGGCACAGATACGCAGTATTTT
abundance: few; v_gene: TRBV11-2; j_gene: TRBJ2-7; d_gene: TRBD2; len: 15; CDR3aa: CASSLTSGSMYEQYF; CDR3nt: TGTGCCAGCAGTTTAACTAGCGGGAGTATGTACGAGCAGTACTTC
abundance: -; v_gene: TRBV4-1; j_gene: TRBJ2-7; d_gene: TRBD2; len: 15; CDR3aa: CASSQVERESHEQYF; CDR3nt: TGCGCCAGCAGCCAAGTAGAGCGGGAGAGCCACGAGCAGTACTTC
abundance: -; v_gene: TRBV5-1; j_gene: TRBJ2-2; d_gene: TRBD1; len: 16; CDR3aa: CASQIMQQGAGGELFF; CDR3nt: TGCGCCAGCCAAATCATGCAACAGGGGGCAGGCGGGGAGCTGTTTTTT
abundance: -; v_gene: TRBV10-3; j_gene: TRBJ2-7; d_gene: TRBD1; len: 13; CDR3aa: CAISDNRGHEQYF; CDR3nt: TGTGCCATCAGTGATAACAGGGGTCACGAGCAGTACTTC
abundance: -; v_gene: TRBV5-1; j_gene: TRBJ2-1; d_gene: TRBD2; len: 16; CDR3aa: CASSLGASGPYNEQFF; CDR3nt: TGCGCCAGCAGCTTGGGAGCTAGCGGCCCCTACAATGAGCAGTTCTTC
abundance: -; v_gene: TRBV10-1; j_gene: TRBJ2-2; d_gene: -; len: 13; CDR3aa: CASSEAWVGELFF; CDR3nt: TGCGCCAGCAGTGAAGCGTGGGTCGGGGAGCTGTTTTTT
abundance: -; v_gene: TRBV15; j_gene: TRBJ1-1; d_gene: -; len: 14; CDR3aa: CATAGTQGHTEAFF; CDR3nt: TGTGCCACCGCCGGCACCCAGGGGCACACTGAAGCTTTCTTT
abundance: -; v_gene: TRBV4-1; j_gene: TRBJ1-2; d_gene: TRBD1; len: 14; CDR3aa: CASSLRGQAYGYTF; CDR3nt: TGCGCCAGCAGCCTTCGCGGACAGGCCTATGGCTACACCTTC
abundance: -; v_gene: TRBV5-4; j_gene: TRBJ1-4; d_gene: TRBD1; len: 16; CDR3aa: CASSGGGTAGREKLFF; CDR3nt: TGTGCCAGCAGCGGGGGCGGGACAGCTGGTCGGGAAAAACTGTTTTTT
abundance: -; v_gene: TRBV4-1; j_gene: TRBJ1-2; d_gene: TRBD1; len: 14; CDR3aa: CASSQEGQGTGYTF; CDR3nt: TGCGCCAGCAGCCAAGAGGGACAGGGGACTGGCTACACCTTC
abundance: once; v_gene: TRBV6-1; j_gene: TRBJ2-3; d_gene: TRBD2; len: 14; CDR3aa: CASSRTGGKDTQYF; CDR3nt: TGTGCCAGCAGTAGGACGGGAGGGAAAGATACGCAGTATTTT
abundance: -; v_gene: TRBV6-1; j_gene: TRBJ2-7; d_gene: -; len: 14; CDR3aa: CASSQGFLSYEQYF; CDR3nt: TGTGCCAGCAGTCAGGGTTTTCTCTCCTACGAGCAGTACTTC
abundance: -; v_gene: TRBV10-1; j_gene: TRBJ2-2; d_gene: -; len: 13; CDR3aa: CASSRGATGELFF; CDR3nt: TGCGCCAGCAGTCGGGGTGCCACCGGGGAGCTGTTTTTT
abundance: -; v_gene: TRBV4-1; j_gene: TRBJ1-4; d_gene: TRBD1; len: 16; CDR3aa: CASSQAPGTGREKLFF; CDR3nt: TGCGCCAGCAGCCAAGCCCCTGGGACAGGGAGAGAAAAACTGTTTTTT
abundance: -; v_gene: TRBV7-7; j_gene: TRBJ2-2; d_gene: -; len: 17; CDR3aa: CASSSAKRRESGGELFF; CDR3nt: TGTGCTAGCAGCTCCGCGAAGAGGAGGGAGAGTGGCGGGGAGCTGTTTTTT
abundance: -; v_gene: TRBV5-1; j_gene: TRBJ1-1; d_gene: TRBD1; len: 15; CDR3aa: CASSRSGTGNTEAFF; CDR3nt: TGCGCCAGCAGCCGATCCGGGACAGGGAACACTGAAGCTTTCTTT
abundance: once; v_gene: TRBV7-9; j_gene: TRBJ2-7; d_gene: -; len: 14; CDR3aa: CASSSHLARNEQYF; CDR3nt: TGTGCCAGCAGCAGCCACTTAGCGAGGAACGAGCAGTACTTC
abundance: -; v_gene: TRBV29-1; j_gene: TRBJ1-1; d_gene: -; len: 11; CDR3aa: CSVVVRLEAFF; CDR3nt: TGCAGCGTTGTGGTAAGACTCGAAGCTTTCTTT
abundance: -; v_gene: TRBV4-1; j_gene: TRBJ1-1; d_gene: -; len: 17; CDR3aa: CASRKGRVSSRNTEAFF; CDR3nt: TGCGCCAGCAGAAAAGGGCGGGTTTCGAGTAGGAACACTGAAGCTTTCTTT
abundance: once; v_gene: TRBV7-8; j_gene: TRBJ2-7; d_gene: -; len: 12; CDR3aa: CASSRYREEQYF; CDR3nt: TGTGCCAGCAGCCGATATAGAGAAGAGCAGTACTTC
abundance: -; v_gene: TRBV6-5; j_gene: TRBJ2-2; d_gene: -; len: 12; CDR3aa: CASSYNVGELFF; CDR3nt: TGTGCCAGCAGTTACAATGTAGGGGAGCTGTTTTTT
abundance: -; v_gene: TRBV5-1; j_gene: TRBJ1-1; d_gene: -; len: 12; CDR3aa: CASRDSNTEAFF; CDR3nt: TGCGCCAGTAGAGACAGTAACACTGAAGCTTTCTTT
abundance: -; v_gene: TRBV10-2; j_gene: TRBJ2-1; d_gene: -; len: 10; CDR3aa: CASRSNEQFF; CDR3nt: TGCGCCAGCAGGAGCAATGAGCAGTTCTTC
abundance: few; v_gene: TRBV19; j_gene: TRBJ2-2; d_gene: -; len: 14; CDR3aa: CASTTARNTGELFF; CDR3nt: TGTGCCAGTACCACAGCCAGGAACACCGGGGAGCTGTTTTTT
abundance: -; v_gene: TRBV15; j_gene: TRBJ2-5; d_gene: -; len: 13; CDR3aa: CATSRERGETQYF; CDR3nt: TGTGCCACCAGCAGAGAAAGGGGGGAGACCCAGTACTTC
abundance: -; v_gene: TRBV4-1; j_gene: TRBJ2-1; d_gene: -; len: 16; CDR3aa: CASSQRPDRTYNEQFF; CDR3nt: TGCGCCAGCAGCCAACGCCCGGACAGAACCTACAATGAGCAGTTCTTC
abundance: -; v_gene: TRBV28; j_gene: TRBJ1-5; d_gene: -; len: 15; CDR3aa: CASTSSVGVGQPQHF; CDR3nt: TGTGCCAGCACCTCCTCCGTCGGGGTGGGTCAGCCCCAGCATTTT
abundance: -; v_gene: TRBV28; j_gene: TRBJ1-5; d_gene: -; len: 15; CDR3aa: CASTLPQGSHQPQHF; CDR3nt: TGTGCCAGCACGTTGCCCCAGGGGAGCCATCAGCCCCAGCATTTT
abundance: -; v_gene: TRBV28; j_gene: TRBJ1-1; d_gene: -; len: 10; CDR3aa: CASGTYEAFF; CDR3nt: TGTGCCAGCGGGACATACGAAGCTTTCTTT
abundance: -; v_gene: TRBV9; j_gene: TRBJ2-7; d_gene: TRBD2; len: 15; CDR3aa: CASSVVSLAGGEQYF; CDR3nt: TGTGCCAGCAGCGTAGTGTCCCTAGCGGGAGGCGAGCAGTACTTC
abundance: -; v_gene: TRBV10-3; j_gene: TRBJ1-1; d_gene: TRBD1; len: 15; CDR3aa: CAISRDRGGDTEAFF; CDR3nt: TGTGCCATCAGCCGGGACAGGGGTGGGGACACTGAAGCTTTCTTT
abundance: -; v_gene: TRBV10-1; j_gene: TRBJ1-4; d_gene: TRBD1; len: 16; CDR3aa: CASGQPYRGWREKLFF; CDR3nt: TGCGCCAGCGGCCAGCCCTACAGGGGATGGCGTGAAAAACTGTTTTTT